A selection of T cell receptor beta chains follows, all from one sample in a study of blood T cell repertoires in COVID-19. The table came from immunoSEQ multiplex PCR; TCRdb's copy has only in-frame clones and leaves some out. The table has under 300,000 clones, about 89% seen once; the top ten hold roughly 2.2%. The sample was peripheral blood. These TCRs come from a man in his forties or fifties with acute or convalescent COVID-19. Each CDR3 is given with its conserved first and last residue. Fields, in order: clone size, D gene, J gene, V gene, CDR3 protein, CDR3 DNA. D genes are given only for firm matches. Size values are once, few and many counts, or a class for expanded clones, and some rows have none.

NA NA TRBJ1-2 TRBV6-5 CASSLRGKGGYTF TGTGCCAGCAGTTTACGGGGGAAGGGTGGCTACACCTTC
NA TRBD2 TRBJ2-3 TRBV7-3 CASSPRRGADTQYF TGTGCCAGCAGCCCCAGGCGGGGGGCAGATACGCAGTATTTT
NA NA TRBJ2-5 TRBV7-3 CASRRGQQETQYF TGTGCCAGCAGGCGGGGGCAACAAGAGACCCAGTACTTC
NA NA TRBJ1-6 TRBV6-6 CASRAQGVLNSPLHF TGTGCCAGCAGGGCACAGGGAGTACTTAATTCACCCCTCCACTTT
NA TRBD1 TRBJ1-2 TRBV18 CASSEGQVDGYTF TGTGCCAGCTCCGAGGGACAGGTGGATGGCTACACCTTC
NA TRBD1 TRBJ2-1 TRBV6-4 CASSDTGQGIISEQFF TGTGCCAGCAGTGACACAGGACAGGGTATTATCAGTGAGCAGTTCTTC
NA TRBD1 TRBJ1-6 TRBV10-3 CAISEGHGQGNSPLHF TGTGCCATCAGTGAGGGGCACGGACAGGGTAATTCACCCCTCCACTTT
NA NA TRBJ1-6 TRBV15 CATSSWGMASPLHF TGTGCCACCAGCAGCTGGGGCATGGCGTCACCCCTCCACTTT
few TRBD1 TRBJ2-7 TRBV27 CASSRDRGSYEQYF TGTGCCAGCAGTCGGGACAGGGGATCCTACGAGCAGTACTTC
NA NA TRBJ1-6 TRBV5-1 CASSLAGYSPLHF TGCGCCAGCAGCTTGGCGGGGTATTCACCCCTCCACTTT
NA NA TRBJ2-1 TRBV5-1 CASSNGQSYNEQFF TGCGCCAGCAGCAACGGACAGTCCTACAATGAGCAGTTCTTC
NA TRBD2 TRBJ2-7 TRBV7-9 CASTRGGAYEQYF TGTGCCAGCACCCGCGGGGGGGCCTACGAGCAGTACTTC
NA TRBD1 TRBJ1-6 TRBV5-6 CASSYDRGNNSPLHF TGTGCCAGCAGCTACGACAGGGGAAATAATTCACCCCTCCACTTT
NA NA TRBJ2-5 TRBV6-5 CASSYSRRAEETQYF TGTGCCAGCAGTTACTCGAGGCGGGCCGAAGAGACCCAGTACTTC
NA TRBD2 TRBJ2-1 TRBV5-4 CASSTGLAGGNEQFF TGTGCCAGCAGCACTGGACTAGCGGGGGGCAATGAGCAGTTCTTC
NA NA TRBJ2-1 TRBV6-5 CASSTARGRQFF TGTGCCAGCAGTACGGCGCGGGGACGGCAGTTCTTC
NA NA TRBJ1-1 TRBV3-1/TRBV3-2 CASSHDWAGSTEAFF TGTGCCAGCAGCCACGATTGGGCTGGGAGCACTGAAGCTTTCTTT
NA TRBD2 TRBJ2-3 TRBV11-2 CASSQTLLAGGADTQYF TGTGCCAGCAGCCAAACTTTACTAGCGGGGGGTGCAGATACGCAGTATTTT
NA NA TRBJ2-7 TRBV9 CASSPWTVPRGEQYF TGTGCCAGCAGCCCCTGGACAGTCCCCCGGGGCGAGCAGTACTTC
NA TRBD1 TRBJ1-5 TRBV19 CASSRPGTGENQPQHF TGTGCCAGTAGTAGACCCGGGACAGGGGAAAACCAGCCCCAGCATTTT
few TRBD1 TRBJ1-1 TRBV4-1 CASSQVTGGEAFF TGCGCCAGCAGCCAAGTGACAGGGGGGGAAGCTTTCTTT
once NA TRBJ1-1 TRBV6-4 CASSPRDLAGLGTEAFF TGTGCCAGCAGTCCCCGGGACTTGGCTGGATTAGGCACTGAAGCTTTCTTT
NA TRBD1 TRBJ1-4 TRBV7-6 CASSLGTGPHEKLFF TGTGCCAGCAGCTTAGGGACAGGGCCACACGAAAAACTGTTTTTT
NA TRBD1 TRBJ1-6 TRBV5-4 CASRGQGVLYF TGTGCCAGCAGGGGACAGGGAGTCTTATACTTT
NA TRBD2 TRBJ2-1 TRBV2 CASLRGLAGGDEQFF TGTGCCAGCCTACGAGGACTAGCGGGGGGGGATGAGCAGTTCTTC
NA NA TRBJ2-2 TRBV24-1 CATTEVNTGELFF TGTGCCACCACAGAAGTCAACACCGGGGAGCTGTTTTTT
few NA TRBJ1-1 TRBV19 CASSDPRTAMNTEAFF TGTGCCAGTAGTGACCCCCGGACAGCCATGAACACTGAAGCTTTCTTT
NA TRBD2 TRBJ2-2 TRBV19 CATTPGLAGGGHSGELFF TGTGCCACTACCCCGGGACTAGCGGGGGGGGGACATTCCGGGGAGCTGTTTTTT
NA TRBD1 TRBJ1-5 TRBV19 CASSSSDRVLGQPQHF TGTGCCAGTAGTTCTAGCGACAGGGTCTTAGGTCAGCCCCAGCATTTT
NA NA TRBJ2-5 TRBV5-1 CASSAGPQETQYF TGCGCCAGCAGCGCAGGCCCCCAAGAGACCCAGTACTTC
NA TRBD1 TRBJ2-5 TRBV2 CASSVQGQGAWETQYF TGTGCCAGCAGCGTACAGGGACAGGGGGCTTGGGAGACCCAGTACTTC
NA NA TRBJ2-7 TRBV14 CASSQQGQGGTYEQYF TGTGCCAGCAGCCAACAGGGGCAGGGGGGCACCTACGAGCAGTACTTC
once NA TRBJ1-3 TRBV12-5 CASTPRGQGNTIYF TGTGCTTCCACACCCAGGGGCCAAGGAAACACCATATATTTT
NA TRBD1 TRBJ2-7 TRBV11-2 CASSLRDSYYEQYF TGTGCCAGCAGCTTACGGGACAGCTACTACGAGCAGTACTTC
once NA TRBJ1-3 TRBV11-2 CASSSQFPSGNTIYF TGTGCCAGCAGCTCCCAATTCCCCTCTGGAAACACCATATATTTT
NA TRBD1 TRBJ1-5 TRBV18 CASSYSGTGGRQPQHF TGTGCCAGCTCATACTCCGGGACAGGGGGCCGGCAGCCCCAGCATTTT
NA NA TRBJ2-6 TRBV30 CASTDRAGANVLTF TGTGCCTCAACTGACCGGGCTGGGGCCAACGTCCTGACTTTC
NA NA TRBJ1-3 TRBV19 CASTRLGANGNTIYF TGTGCCAGTACCCGCCTGGGGGCAAATGGAAACACCATATATTTT
NA NA TRBJ1-1 TRBV2 CATFSQGPGTEAFF TGTGCCACTTTTTCTCAGGGTCCGGGCACTGAAGCTTTCTTT
few NA TRBJ2-2 TRBV11-2 CASSLESSGELFF TGTGCCAGCAGCTTAGAGTCTTCCGGGGAGCTGTTTTTT
NA TRBD1 TRBJ2-7 TRBV10-3 CAISRDWDSYEQYF TGTGCCATCAGCCGAGACTGGGACAGCTACGAGCAGTACTTC
NA TRBD1 TRBJ1-4 TRBV5-6 CASSWGTGDEKLFF TGTGCCAGCAGCTGGGGAACAGGGGATGAAAAACTGTTTTTT
NA TRBD1 TRBJ1-1 TRBV15 CATSRAGQGVLAFF TGTGCCACCAGCAGGGCCGGACAGGGAGTCTTGGCTTTCTTT
NA TRBD1 TRBJ1-4 TRBV3-1/TRBV3-2 CASSQELTGTTNEKLFF TGTGCCAGCAGCCAAGAACTGACAGGGACAACTAATGAAAAACTGTTTTTT
NA NA TRBJ1-2 TRBV27 CASSQPQGGGYTF TGTGCCAGCAGTCAACCCCAGGGAGGAGGCTACACCTTC